These 19 T cell receptor beta chains originate from one sample sequenced in a study of vaccination and CD4 T cells after COVID-19. Treatment reported: approximately 9-day PBMC culture with coronavirus spike peptide pools or control peptides (ViraFEST assay). Sequence data for DNA of cultured CD4+ T cells were generated by the Oncomine TCR Beta short-read assay. TCRdb redid the calling of the PCR reads with MiXCR, one entry per CDR3 protein. The repertoire holds around 20,000 distinct CDR3 sequences, with about two fifths as singletons. No antigens are known for them. Sequences were obtained from CD4+ T cells from blood, cultured in vitro. The receptors come from a human donor who had recovered from COVID-19.

This clonotype showed up just a few times. The chain combines TRBV7-3 with TRBJ1-1; tentative D call: TRBD1 (5 bases). Germline V gene lookup returns CDR1 SGHTA and CDR2 FQGTGA. Trimming left V 5 bases short and J 4 bases short, with 11 bases between. The CDR3 has 13 amino acids. CDR3 sequence reads: CASSGGWGTEAFF. The CDR3 DNA sequence: TGTGCCAGCAGCGGGGGTTGGGGCACTGAAGCTTTCTTT.

This clonotype occurred a few times. This chain joins TRBV7-6 and TRBJ1-3; 9 nucleotides agree with TRBD1. There are 16 residues in the CDR3. The ends lost 4 bases at V and 0 bases at J; junction bases unmatched: 4. The V gene's germline CDR1 is SGHVS and CDR2 FNYEAQ. The CDR3 coding sequence is TGTGCCAGCAGCTCCGGACAGGGGAGCTCTGGAAACACCATATATTTT. It encodes CASSSGQGSSGNTIYF.

The sample holds a few counts of this clonotype. This chain's CDR3 is CASSFSSGMWQETQYF. Written as DNA, the CDR3 is TGTGCCAGCAGTTTTAGTAGCGGGATGTGGCAAGAGACCCAGTACTTC. This rearrangement joins TRBV12-3 or TRBV12-4 to TRBJ2-5, with 8 bases fitting TRBD2. The V gene end was trimmed by 3 bases and the J gene end by 2 bases; junction bases not matched to a gene: 8. This CDR3 spans 16 amino acids.

The V and J genes are TRBV5-1 and TRBJ1-1; no clear D gene. The CDR3 totals 14 residues. V lost 2 bases to trimming and J lost 4 bases, with 12 bases between them. CDR1 is SGHRS, CDR2 YFSETQ, per germline. The CDR3 DNA reads TGCGCCAGCAGCTTTAACAACCGGGGCACTGAAGCTTTCTTT. Amino acid sequence: CASSFNNRGTEAFF.

This clonotype was observed a few times. This sequence joins TRBV27 and TRBJ2-2, with D perhaps matching TRBD1 (5 bases). Germline assignment: CDR1 MNHEY and CDR2 SMNVEV (reference sequence). Trimming took 3 bases from V and 5 from J, leaving 10 bases between them. The CDR3 loop spans 14 amino acids. In DNA form, the CDR3 reads TGTGCCAGCAGTTTCCACAGGAATACCGGGGAGCTGTTTTTT. Amino acids: CASSFHRNTGELFF.

V usage is TRBV18 and J usage is TRBJ2-2; D is possibly TRBD1 (6 bases). Trimming left V 3 bases short and J 1 base short, with 6 bases between. CDR1 and CDR2 (germline): KGHSH, LQKENI. The length of the CDR3 is 14 residues. The CDR3 is CASSPGQNTGELFF. Here the CDR3 DNA reads TGTGCCAGCTCACCGGGACAGAACACCGGGGAGCTGTTTTTT. Supplemented by reference TRBV18 and TRBJ2-2, the full variable domain reads NAGVMQNPRHLVRRRGQEARLRCSPMKGHSHVYWYRQLPEEGLKFMVYLQKENIIDESGMPKERFSAEFPKEGPSILRIQQVVRGDSAAYFCASSPGQNTGELFFGEGSRLTVL.

The sample holds a few counts of this clonotype. This chain links TRBV2 with TRBJ1-6; a possible D gene is TRBD1 (5 bases). Germline assignment: CDR1 SNHLY and CDR2 FYNNEI. V lost 7 bases and J lost 8, with 15 bases in between. The CDR3 has 14 residues. The CDR3 DNA follows: TGTGCCAGCACTTCCGGGACTCGGGATTCACCCCTCCACTTT. It codes for CASTSGTRDSPLHF. Combining the CDR3 with reference TRBV2 and TRBJ1-6 gives the whole variable domain EPEVTQTPSHQVTQMGQEVILRCVPISNHLYFYWYRQILGQKVEFLVSFYNNEISEKSEIFDDQFSVERPDGSNFTLKIRSTKLEDSAMYFCASTSGTRDSPLHFGNGTRLTVT.

This clonotype was counted between two and nine times. This CDR3 is CASSYRGPSSTDTQYF. The DNA of the CDR3 is TGTGCCAGCAGTTACCGGGGCCCCTCTAGCACAGATACGCAGTATTTT. The gene calls are TRBV6-5 and TRBJ2-3; D tentatively fits TRBD1 or TRBD2 (5 bases each). Trimming cost V 2 bases and J 0 bases, with 12 bases left between them. The CDR3 length is 16 residues. Germline CDR1 MNHEY, CDR2 SVGAGI.

The chain uses TRBV19 and TRBJ2-1; D is unclear. Germline V lookup: CDR1 LNHDA, CDR2 SQIVND (reference sequence). Trimming removed 4 bases at V and 0 bases at J, with 10 bases between. There are 15 residues in the CDR3. CDR3 sequence (DNA): TGTGCCAGTAGTAGAACGGGCCTCTCCTACAATGAGCAGTTCTTC. As protein: CASSRTGLSYNEQFF.

The chain joins TRBV7-3 to TRBJ2-3; the match to TRBD2 covers 12 bases. The CDR3 consists of 16 residues. CDR1 is SGHTA, CDR2 FQGTGA, per germline. Trimming cost V 5 bases and J 2 bases; bases outside gene matches: 5. DNA for the CDR3: TGTGCCAGCAGCAATCTAGCGGGGGGGAACACAGATACGCAGTATTTT. This encodes CASSNLAGGNTDTQYF.

CDR3 sequence: CSALRAPLEAEAFF. The CDR3 DNA sequence: TGCAGTGCTCTCAGGGCCCCTCTAGAGGCTGAAGCTTTCTTT. This rearrangement joins TRBV20-1 to TRBJ1-1, with D possibly matching TRBD1 (5 bases). Deletions cut 5 bases from V and 6 bases from J, with 19 bases between. Looked up from germline, CDR1 is DFQATT and CDR2 is SNEGSKA (reference sequence). CDR3 length equals 14 residues.

The CDR3 protein is CASRSSHEQYF. The CDR3 nucleotides read TGTGCCAGCAGGTCGTCCCACGAGCAGTACTTC. This sequence joins TRBV12-3 or TRBV12-4 and TRBJ2-7; the D is unclear. This CDR3 contains 11 residues. Trimming took off 6 bases at V and 5 bases at J, with 8 bases between the two ends.

V is TRBV19 and J is TRBJ1-5; 10 positions match TRBD1. The CDR3 consists of 18 residues. Unmatched junction bases numbered 18, after V lost 6 bases and J lost 7 bases. Looked up from germline, CDR1 is LNHDA and CDR2 is SQIVND (reference sequence). CDR3 amino acids: CASRPGQGTGQKFQPQHF. In DNA, the CDR3 is TGTGCCAGTAGGCCGGGACAGGGGACCGGTCAAAAATTCCAGCCCCAGCATTTT.

This sequence joins TRBV5-1 and TRBJ1-2; the match to TRBD1 covers 7 bases. Germline CDR1 reads SGHRS; CDR2 reads YFSETQ. V shed 3 bases, J shed 2 bases, and the junction held 4 bases outside the gene matches. The CDR3 length is 14 residues. CDR3 nucleotides: TGCGCCAGCAGCTCGATGACAGGGAACTATGGCTACACCTTC. This sequence encodes CASSSMTGNYGYTF. Supplemented by reference TRBV5-1 and TRBJ1-2, the full variable domain reads KAGVTQTPRYLIKTRGQQVTLSCSPISGHRSVSWYQQTPGQGLQFLFEYFSETQRNKGNFPGRFSGRQFSNSRSEMNVSTLELGDSALYLCASSSMTGNYGYTFGSGTRLTVV.

V and J are TRBV5-1 and TRBJ2-5; D possibly corresponds to TRBD1 (6 bases). Trimming stripped 4 bases from V and 5 bases from J, with 15 bases between. The germline V gene has CDR1 SGHRS and CDR2 YFSETQ. The CDR3 sequence is 14 residues long. The CDR3 sequence is CASSQGHLGETQYF. The CDR3 DNA reads TGCGCCAGCAGCCAGGGACACCTAGGGGAGACCCAGTACTTC.

The table lists this clonotype with a few counts. The J gene is TRBJ1-2, the V gene TRBV28; TRBD1 aligns across 11 bases. The V segment lost 6 bases and the J segment 8 bases; nucleotides outside the gene matches: 5. This CDR3 region has 13 residues. Germline V gene sequence: CDR1 MDHEN, CDR2 SYDVKM. CDR3 sequence: CASSPWTGGGYTF. The CDR3 coding sequence is TGTGCCAGCAGCCCCTGGACAGGGGGCGGCTACACCTTC.

This clonotype was counted a few times. This chain links TRBV19 with TRBJ1-5, with 7 positions matching TRBD1. Germline CDR1 and CDR2: LNHDA and SQIVND (reference sequence). This CDR3 spans 15 amino acids. Trimming at V came to 7 bases and at J to 2 bases, leaving 8 bases not matched to a gene. The CDR3 loop reads CASKRLQGGNQPQHF. In DNA form, the CDR3 reads TGTGCCAGTAAGAGGCTCCAGGGGGGCAATCAGCCCCAGCATTTT.

The chain uses TRBV2 and TRBJ2-3; TRBD2 matches 13 bases. The V segment lost 11 bases and the J segment 4 bases; nucleotides outside the gene matches: 9. Germline V lookup: CDR1 SNHLY, CDR2 FYNNEI. The CDR3 totals 15 residues. CDR3 amino acids: CAWLTSGGIPDTQYF. The CDR3 DNA reads TGTGCCTGGTTGACTAGCGGGGGGATCCCAGATACGCAGTATTTT.

This clonotype was observed a few times. The V call is TRBV2, the J call TRBJ1-6; no reliable D call. CDR3 length equals 14 residues. V lost 4 bases and J lost 6, with 10 bases in between. Germline loops: CDR1 SNHLY, CDR2 FYNNEI. For the CDR3, the DNA is TGTGCCAGCAGTGTTACTTCGGGTAATTCACCCCTCCACTTT. Residues: CASSVTSGNSPLHF.